The present TCR beta chain was sequenced within a study of cytomegalovirus exposure and HLA in healthy donors. The data were produced by immunoSEQ multiplex PCR, yet TCRdb's version contains in-frame clones alone and is incomplete. This sample has tens of thousands of clones; approximately 96% occur once, and the top ten carry approximately 0.91%. The germline V gene encodes CDR1 MNHEY and CDR2 SVGAGI. V shed 5 bases and J 5 bases; nucleotides not matched to a gene: 8. The CDR3 runs to 15 residues. The origin of this receptor is a man younger than 35 in good health and CMV-seronegative. This rearrangement joins TRBV6-5 to TRBJ2-1; 8 bases are shared with TRBD2. Sequencing was carried out using PBMCs. CDR3 sequence: CASSRGGGLNNEQFF. CDR3 sequence (DNA): TGTGCCAGCAGTCGGGGGGGCGGCCTGAACAATGAGCAGTTCTTC.